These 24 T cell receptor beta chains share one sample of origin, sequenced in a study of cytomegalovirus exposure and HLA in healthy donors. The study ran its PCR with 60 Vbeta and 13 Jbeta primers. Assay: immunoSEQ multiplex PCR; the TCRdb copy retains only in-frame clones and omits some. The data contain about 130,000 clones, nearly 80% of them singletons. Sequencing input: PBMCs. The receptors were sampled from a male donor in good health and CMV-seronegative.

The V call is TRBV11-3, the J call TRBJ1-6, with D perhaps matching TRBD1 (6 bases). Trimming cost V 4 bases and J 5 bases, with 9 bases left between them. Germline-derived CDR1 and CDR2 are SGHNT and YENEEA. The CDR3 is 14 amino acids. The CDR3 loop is CASSSHRDNSPLHF. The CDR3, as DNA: TGTGCCAGCAGCTCTCACAGGGATAATTCACCCCTCCACTTT.

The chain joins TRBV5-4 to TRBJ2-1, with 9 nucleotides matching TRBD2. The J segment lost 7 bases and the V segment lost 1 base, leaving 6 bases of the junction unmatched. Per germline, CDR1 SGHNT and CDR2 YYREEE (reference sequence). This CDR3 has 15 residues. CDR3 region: CASSLPSGGKNEQFF. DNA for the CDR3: TGTGCCAGCAGCTTGCCCAGCGGGGGGAAAAATGAGCAGTTCTTC.

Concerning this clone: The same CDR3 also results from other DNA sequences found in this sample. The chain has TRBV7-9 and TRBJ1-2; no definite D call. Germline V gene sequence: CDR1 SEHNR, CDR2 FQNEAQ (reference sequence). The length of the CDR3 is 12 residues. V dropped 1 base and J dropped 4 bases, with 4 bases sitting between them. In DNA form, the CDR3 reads TGTGCCAGCAGCTTAGGGCTCTATGGCTACACCTTC. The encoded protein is CASSLGLYGYTF.

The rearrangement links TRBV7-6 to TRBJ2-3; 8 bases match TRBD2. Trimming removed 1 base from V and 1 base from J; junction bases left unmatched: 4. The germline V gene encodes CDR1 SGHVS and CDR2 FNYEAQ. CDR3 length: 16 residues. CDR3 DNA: TGTGCCAGCAGCTTAGGAAGAGCGGGGGGCACAGATACGCAGTATTTT. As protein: CASSLGRAGGTDTQYF.

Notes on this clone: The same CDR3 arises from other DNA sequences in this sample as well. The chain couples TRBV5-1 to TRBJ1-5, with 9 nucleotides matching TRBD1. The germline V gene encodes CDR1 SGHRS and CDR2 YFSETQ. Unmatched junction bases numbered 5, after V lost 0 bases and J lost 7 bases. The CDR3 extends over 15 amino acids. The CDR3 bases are TGCGCCAGCAGCTTGGGGGACAGGGTGGGGCAGCCCCAGCATTTT. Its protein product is CASSLGDRVGQPQHF.

CDR3 sequence reads: CAISGGPRAASYEQYF. The CDR3 region has the DNA TGTGCCATCAGTGGGGGGCCGCGGGCGGCTTCCTACGAGCAGTACTTC. This chain uses TRBV10-3 with TRBJ2-7; D might be TRBD1 (6 bases). The CDR3 consists of 16 residues. The V end was cut by 4 bases, the J end by 1 base, with 17 bases between. Per germline, CDR1 ENHRY and CDR2 SYGVKD.

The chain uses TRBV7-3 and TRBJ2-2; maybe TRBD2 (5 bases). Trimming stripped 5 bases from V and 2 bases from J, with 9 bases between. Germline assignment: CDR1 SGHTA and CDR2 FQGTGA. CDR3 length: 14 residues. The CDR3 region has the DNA TGTGCCAGCAGCACGGGGTCTAACACCGGGGAGCTGTTTTTT. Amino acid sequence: CASSTGSNTGELFF.

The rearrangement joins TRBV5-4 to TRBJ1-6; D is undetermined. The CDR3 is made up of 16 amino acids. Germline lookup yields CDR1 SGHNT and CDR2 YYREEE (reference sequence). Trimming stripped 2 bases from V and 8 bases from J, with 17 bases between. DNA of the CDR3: TGTGCCAGCAGCTTCGGAGGCGCCTCGCTACATTCACCCCTCCACTTT. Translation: CASSFGGASLHSPLHF.

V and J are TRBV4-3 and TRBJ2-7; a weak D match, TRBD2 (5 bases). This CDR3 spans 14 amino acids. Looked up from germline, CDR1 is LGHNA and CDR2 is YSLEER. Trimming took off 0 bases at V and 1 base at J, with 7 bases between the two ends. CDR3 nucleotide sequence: TGCGCCAGCAGCCAAGATCGGGGATCCTACGAGCAGTACTTC. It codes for CASSQDRGSYEQYF.

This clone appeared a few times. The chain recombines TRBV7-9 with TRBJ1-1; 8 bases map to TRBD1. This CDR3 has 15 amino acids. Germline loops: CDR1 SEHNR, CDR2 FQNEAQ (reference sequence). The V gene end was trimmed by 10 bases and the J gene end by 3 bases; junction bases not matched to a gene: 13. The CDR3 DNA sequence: TGTGCCACCGAAACAAGGACAGGGTTGGACACTGAAGCTTTCTTT. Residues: CATETRTGLDTEAFF.

This CDR3 reads CASSPTAGIAGELFF. The CDR3 DNA sequence: TGCGCCAGCAGCCCGACGGCGGGAATCGCCGGGGAGCTGTTTTTT. The J gene is TRBJ2-2, the V gene TRBV5-1; D may be TRBD2 (6 bases). Germline V gene lookup returns CDR1 SGHRS and CDR2 YFSETQ. The CDR3 covers 15 residues. V dropped 4 bases and J dropped 6 bases, with 16 bases sitting between them. The variable domain in full, completed from reference TRBV5-1 and TRBJ2-2, reads KAGVTQTPRYLIKTRGQQVTLSCSPISGHRSVSWYQQTPGQGLQFLFEYFSETQRNKGNFPGRFSGRQFSNSRSEMNVSTLELGDSALYLCASSPTAGIAGELFFGEGSRLTVL.

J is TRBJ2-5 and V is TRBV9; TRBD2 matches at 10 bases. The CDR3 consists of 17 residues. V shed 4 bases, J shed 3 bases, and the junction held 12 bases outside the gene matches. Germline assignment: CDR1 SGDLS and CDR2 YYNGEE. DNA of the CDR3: TGTGCCAGCAGCATTAGCGGAGCGGGGGGGGATGAAGAGACCCAGTACTTC. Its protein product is CASSISGAGGDEETQYF.

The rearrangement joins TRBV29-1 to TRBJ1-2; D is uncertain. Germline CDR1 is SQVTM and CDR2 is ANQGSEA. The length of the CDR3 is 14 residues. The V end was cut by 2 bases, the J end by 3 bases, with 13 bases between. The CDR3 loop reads CSVEWAGGDYGYTF. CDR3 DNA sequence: TGCAGCGTTGAATGGGCAGGAGGTGACTATGGCTACACCTTC.

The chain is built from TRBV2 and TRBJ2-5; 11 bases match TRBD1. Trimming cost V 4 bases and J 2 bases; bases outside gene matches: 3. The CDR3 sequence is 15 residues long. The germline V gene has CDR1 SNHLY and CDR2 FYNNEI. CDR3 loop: CASSVDRGPQETQYF. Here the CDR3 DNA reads TGTGCCAGCAGTGTGGACAGGGGGCCTCAAGAGACCCAGTACTTC. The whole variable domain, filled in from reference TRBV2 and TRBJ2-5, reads EPEVTQTPSHQVTQMGQEVILRCVPISNHLYFYWYRQILGQKVEFLVSFYNNEISEKSEIFDDQFSVERPDGSNFTLKIRSTKLEDSAMYFCASSVDRGPQETQYFGPGTRLLVL.

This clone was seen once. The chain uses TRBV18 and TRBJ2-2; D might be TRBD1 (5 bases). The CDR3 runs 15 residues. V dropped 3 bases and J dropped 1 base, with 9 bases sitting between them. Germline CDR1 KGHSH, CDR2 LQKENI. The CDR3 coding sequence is TGTGCCAGCTCACCTGGGGCTATGAACACCGGGGAGCTGTTTTTT. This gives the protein CASSPGAMNTGELFF.

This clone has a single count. This CDR3 reads CASRGLAGPDEQFF. In nucleotides, the CDR3 is TGTGCCAGCAGGGGACTAGCGGGCCCAGATGAGCAGTTCTTC. The chain links TRBV6-1 to TRBJ2-1; 12 nucleotides align to TRBD2. Germline V gives CDR1 MNHNS, CDR2 SASEGT. V dropped 6 bases and J dropped 8; count of bases not matched to a gene: 5. CDR3 length: 14 residues.

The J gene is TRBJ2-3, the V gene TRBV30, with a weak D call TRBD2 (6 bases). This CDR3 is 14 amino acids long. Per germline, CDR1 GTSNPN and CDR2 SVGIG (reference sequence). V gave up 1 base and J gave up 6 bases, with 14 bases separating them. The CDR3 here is CAWSDLLASDTQYF. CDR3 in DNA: TGTGCCTGGAGTGACCTCCTAGCGAGCGATACGCAGTATTTT.

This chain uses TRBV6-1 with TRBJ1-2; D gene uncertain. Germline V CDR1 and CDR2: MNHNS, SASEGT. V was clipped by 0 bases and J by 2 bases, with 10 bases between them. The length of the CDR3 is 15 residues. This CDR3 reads CASSEARGANYGYTF. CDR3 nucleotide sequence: TGTGCCAGCAGTGAAGCTCGGGGAGCGAACTATGGCTACACCTTC.

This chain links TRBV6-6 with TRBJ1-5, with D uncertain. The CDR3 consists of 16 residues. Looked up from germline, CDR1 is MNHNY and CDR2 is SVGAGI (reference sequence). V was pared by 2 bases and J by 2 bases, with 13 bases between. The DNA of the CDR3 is TGTGCCAGCAGTTACGAGGGCGGCAGGCGCAATCAGCCCCAGCATTTT. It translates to CASSYEGGRRNQPQHF.

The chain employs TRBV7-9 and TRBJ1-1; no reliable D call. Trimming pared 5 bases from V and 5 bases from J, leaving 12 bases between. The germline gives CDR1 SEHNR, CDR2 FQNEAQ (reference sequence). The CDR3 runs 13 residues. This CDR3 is CASSSYSGTEAFF. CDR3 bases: TGTGCCAGCAGCAGCTACAGTGGGACTGAAGCTTTCTTT. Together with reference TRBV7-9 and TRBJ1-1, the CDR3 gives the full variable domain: DTGVSQNPRHKITKRGQNVTFRCDPISEHNRLYWYRQTLGQGPEFLTYFQNEAQLEKSRLLSDRFSAERPKGSFSTLEIQRTEQGDSAMYLCASSSYSGTEAFFGQGTRLTVV.

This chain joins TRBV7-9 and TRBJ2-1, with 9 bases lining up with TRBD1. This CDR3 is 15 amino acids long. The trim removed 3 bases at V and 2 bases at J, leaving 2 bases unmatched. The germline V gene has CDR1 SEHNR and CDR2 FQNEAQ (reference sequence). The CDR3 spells CASSLWDRAYNEQFF. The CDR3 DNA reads TGTGCCAGCAGCTTGTGGGACAGGGCCTACAATGAGCAGTTCTTC.

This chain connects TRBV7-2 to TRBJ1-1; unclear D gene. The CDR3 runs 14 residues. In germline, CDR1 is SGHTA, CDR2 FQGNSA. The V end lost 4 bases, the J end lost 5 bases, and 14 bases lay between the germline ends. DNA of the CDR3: TGTGCCAGCAGCTCTTACATGGGGAGGACTGAAGCTTTCTTT. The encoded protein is CASSSYMGRTEAFF.

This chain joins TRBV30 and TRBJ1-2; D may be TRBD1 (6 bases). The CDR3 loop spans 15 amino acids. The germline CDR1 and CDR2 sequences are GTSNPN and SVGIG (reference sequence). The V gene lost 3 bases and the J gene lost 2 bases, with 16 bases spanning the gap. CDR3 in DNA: TGTGCCTGGAGGCCCGAGACGACAGGCAACTATGGCTACACCTTC. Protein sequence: CAWRPETTGNYGYTF.

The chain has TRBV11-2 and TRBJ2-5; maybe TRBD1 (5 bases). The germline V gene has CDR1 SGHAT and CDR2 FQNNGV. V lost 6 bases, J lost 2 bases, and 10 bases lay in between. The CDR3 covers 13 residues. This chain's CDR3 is CASRPGSQETQYF. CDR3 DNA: TGTGCCAGCAGACCAGGGTCTCAAGAGACCCAGTACTTC. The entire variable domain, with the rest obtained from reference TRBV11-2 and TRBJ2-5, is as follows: EAGVAQSPRYKIIEKRQSVAFWCNPISGHATLYWYQQILGQGPKLLIQFQNNGVVDDSQLPKDRFSAERLKGVDSTLKIQPAKLEDSAVYLCASRPGSQETQYFGPGTRLLVL.